This T cell receptor (beta chain) emerged from a study of a mutant IDH1 vaccine in newly diagnosed glioma. Time point defined: week 11, during vaccination. Every vaccine dose comprised 300 ug of mutant IDH1 20-mer peptide plus topical imiquimod. A word on this clone: Its antigen is still unknown.

Per the germline V gene, CDR1 is DFQATT and CDR2 is SNEGSKA (reference sequence). This CDR3 contains 11 residues. V lost 5 bases and J lost 5, with 9 bases in between. Produced via immunoSEQ multiplex PCR; TCRdb's table is partial and in-frame only. The sample includes fewer than 75,000 clones, about four fifths of them seen just once. The genes are TRBV20-1 and TRBJ1-2; D ambiguous. The starting material was PBMCs, obtained from a glioma patient whose treatment included an IDH1 peptide vaccine. The TCR sequence derives from a woman in her 50s with glioma. The CDR3, as DNA: TGCAGTGCTGGGTCACCGTATGGCTACACCTTC. Translated: CSAGSPYGYTF.